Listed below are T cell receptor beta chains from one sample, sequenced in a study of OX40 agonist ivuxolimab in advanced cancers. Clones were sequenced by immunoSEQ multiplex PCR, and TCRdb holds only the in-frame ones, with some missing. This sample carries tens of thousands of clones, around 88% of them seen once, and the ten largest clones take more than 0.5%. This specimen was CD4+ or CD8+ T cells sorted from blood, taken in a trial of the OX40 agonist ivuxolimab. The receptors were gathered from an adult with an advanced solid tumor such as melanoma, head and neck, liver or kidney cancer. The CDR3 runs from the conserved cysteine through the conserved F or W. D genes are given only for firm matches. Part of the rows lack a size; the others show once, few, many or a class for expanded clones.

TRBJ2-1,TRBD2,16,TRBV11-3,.,TGTGCCAGCAGCTCCCCGGGACTAGCGGGAATCAGTGAGCAGTTCTTC,CASSSPGLAGISEQFF
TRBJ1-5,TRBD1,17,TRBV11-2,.,TGTGCCAGCAGCTTCTCCGGGACAGGGGGGAGGAATCAGCCCCAGCATTTT,CASSFSGTGGRNQPQHF
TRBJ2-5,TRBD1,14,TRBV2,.,TGTGCCAGCCGACGGGACAGGGCAGGGGAGACCCAGTACTTC,CASRRDRAGETQYF
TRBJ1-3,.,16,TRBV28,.,TGTGCCAGCAGACCCCAGGGAAGGGTTTCTGGAAACACCATATATTTT,CASRPQGRVSGNTIYF
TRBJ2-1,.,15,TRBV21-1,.,TGTGCCAGCAGCCCCGTGGGCGGGAGGATTTCTGAGCAGTTCTTC,CASSPVGGRISEQFF
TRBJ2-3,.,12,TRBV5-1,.,TGCGCCAGCAGCCCACAGAGGGATACGCAGTATTTT,CASSPQRDTQYF
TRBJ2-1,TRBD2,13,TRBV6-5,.,TGTGCCAGCAGCACTCAAGCGGGAGCTGAGCAGTTCTTC,CASSTQAGAEQFF
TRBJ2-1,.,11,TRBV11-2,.,TGTGCCAGCAGCTTAGACAATGAGCAGTTCTTC,CASSLDNEQFF
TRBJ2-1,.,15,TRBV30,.,TGTGCCTGGAGTAGAGGGACTGGCACCTACAATGAGCAGTTCTTC,CAWSRGTGTYNEQFF
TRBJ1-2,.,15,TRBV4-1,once,TGCGCCAGCAGCCCCCAAGGGACCATTAACTATGGCTACACCTTC,CASSPQGTINYGYTF
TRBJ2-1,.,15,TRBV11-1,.,TGTGCCAGCAGCTTTGGTAGCGGACATAGCAATGAGCAGTTCTTC,CASSFGSGHSNEQFF
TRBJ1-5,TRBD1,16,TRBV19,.,TGTGCCAGTAGGGGGGGACAGACAAATAGCAATCAGCCCCAGCATTTT,CASRGGQTNSNQPQHF
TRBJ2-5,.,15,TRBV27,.,TGTGCCAGCAGTTTATCCACAGTGTTAGGCGAGACCCAGTACTTC,CASSLSTVLGETQYF
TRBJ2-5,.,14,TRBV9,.,TGTGCCAGCAGCGTAGGCCCATCCCGTTTGACCCAGTACTTC,CASSVGPSRLTQYF
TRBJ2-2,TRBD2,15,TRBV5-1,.,TGCGCCAGCACGGGACTAGCGTTAGACACCGGGGAGCTGTTTTTT,CASTGLALDTGELFF
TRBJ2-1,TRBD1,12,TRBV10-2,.,TGCGCCAGCACCCAGGGGGCTGCTGAGCAGTTCTTC,CASTQGAAEQFF
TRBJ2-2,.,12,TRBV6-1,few,TGTGCCAGCAGGGAGGGCACCGGGGAGCTGTTTTTT,CASREGTGELFF
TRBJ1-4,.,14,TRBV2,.,TGTGCCAGCAGAAGACAGCCAACTAATGAAAAACTGTTTTTT,CASRRQPTNEKLFF
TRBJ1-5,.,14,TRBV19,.,TGTGCCAGTAGTGTGGTGGGGGACTATCAGCCCCAGCATTTT,CASSVVGDYQPQHF
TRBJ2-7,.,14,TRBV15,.,TGTGCCACCAGCAGAGGAGGGACTTCCGTTGAGCAGTACTTC,CATSRGGTSVEQYF
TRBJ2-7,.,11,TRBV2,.,TGTGCCAGCAGAGGGGGGAACGAGCAGTACTTC,CASRGGNEQYF
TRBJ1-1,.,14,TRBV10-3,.,TGTGCCATCAAACAAGGGGCCAGGGACACTGAAGCTTTCTTT,CAIKQGARDTEAFF
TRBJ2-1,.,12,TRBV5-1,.,TGCGCCAGCAGGAATAGATACAATGAGCAGTTCTTC,CASRNRYNEQFF
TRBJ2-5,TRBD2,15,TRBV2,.,TGTGCCAGCAGTCTCCAAGCGGGAGGGGCAGAGACCCAGTACTTC,CASSLQAGGAETQYF
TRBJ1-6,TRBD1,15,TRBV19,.,TGTGCCAGTAGAGCAGACAGGGCTAGCAGTTCACCCCTCCACTTT,CASRADRASSSPLHF
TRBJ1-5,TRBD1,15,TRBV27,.,TGTGCCAGCAGTCCCGGGACAGCTAGCAATCAGCCCCAGCATTTT,CASSPGTASNQPQHF
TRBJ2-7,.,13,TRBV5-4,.,TGTGCCAGCAGCTCCCCTGGGGGGTACGAGCAGTACTTC,CASSSPGGYEQYF
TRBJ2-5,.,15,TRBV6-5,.,TGTGCCAGCAGCCCCGACACCATAGCCGGAGAGACCCAGTACTTC,CASSPDTIAGETQYF
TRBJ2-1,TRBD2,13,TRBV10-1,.,TGCGCCAGCAGTGAGTCGAGTAGCGGGATACAGTTCTTC,CASSESSSGIQFF
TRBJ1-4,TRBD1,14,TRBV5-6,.,TGTGCCAGCAGCTTAGGGACAGAAGTTGAAAAACTGTTTTTT,CASSLGTEVEKLFF
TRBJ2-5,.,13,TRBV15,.,TGTGCCACCAGCAACGGGGGCTACGAGACCCAGTACTTC,CATSNGGYETQYF
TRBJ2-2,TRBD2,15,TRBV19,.,TGTGCCAGTAGGCCGGGACTAGCGGCGACCGGGGAGCTGTTTTTT,CASRPGLAATGELFF
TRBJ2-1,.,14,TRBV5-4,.,TGTGCCAGCAGCTTGGGGGTAGCGAGCGATGAGCAGTTCTTC,CASSLGVASDEQFF
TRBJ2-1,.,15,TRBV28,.,TGTGCCAGCAGTTATAGACGGGTATCCTACAATGAGCAGTTCTTC,CASSYRRVSYNEQFF
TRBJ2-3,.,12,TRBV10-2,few,TGCGCCAGCAGTCCACAGGGAGATACGCAGTATTTT,CASSPQGDTQYF
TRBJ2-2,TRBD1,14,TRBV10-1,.,TGCGCCAGCACCCGGGACAGAAACACCGGGGAGCTGTTTTTT,CASTRDRNTGELFF
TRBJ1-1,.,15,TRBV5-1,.,TGCGCCAGCAGCTTGGGGTCAGGGGTTAACACTGAAGCTTTCTTT,CASSLGSGVNTEAFF
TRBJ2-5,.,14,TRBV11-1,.,TGTGCCAGCAGCTTAGTTGTCAGGGGAGAGACCCAGTACTTC,CASSLVVRGETQYF
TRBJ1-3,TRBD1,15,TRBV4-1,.,TGCGCCAGCAGCCAAGTTGTGACAGGGGTAGACACCATATATTTT,CASSQVVTGVDTIYF
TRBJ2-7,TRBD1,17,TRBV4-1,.,TGCGCCAGCAGCCAAACTCCGGCCGGGACAGGGGGGTACGAGCAGTACTTC,CASSQTPAGTGGYEQYF
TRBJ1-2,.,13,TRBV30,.,TGTGCCTGGAGTAGACAAGTGGCGGAGGGCTACACCTTC,CAWSRQVAEGYTF
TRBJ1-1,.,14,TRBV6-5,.,TGTGCCAGCAGTTTAACGGCAATGAACACTGAAGCTTTCTTT,CASSLTAMNTEAFF
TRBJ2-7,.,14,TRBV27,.,TGTGCCAGCAGTCCTACGGGGACCACCTACGAGCAGTACTTC,CASSPTGTTYEQYF
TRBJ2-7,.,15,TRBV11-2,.,TGTGCCAGCAGCTTAGGGCAGGGTGGGGACTACGAGCAGTACTTC,CASSLGQGGDYEQYF
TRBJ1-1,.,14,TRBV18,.,TGTGCCAGCTCACCCGGCGTAGTGAACACTGAAGCTTTCTTT,CASSPGVVNTEAFF